These 19 T cell receptor beta chains came from one sample sequenced in a study of T cells after yellow fever vaccination. TCRdb independently ran MiXCR on the 5' RACE reads; one entry per CDR3 protein. The table has approximately 350,000 distinct CDR3 sequences, around a tenth seen once. The sample in question was PBMCs, obtained on the day of the first yellow fever vaccination. The receptors were gathered from a man aged 18 to 35 who received the YFV17D yellow fever vaccine.

CDR3 region: CASSLSSVGGMNTEAFF. The CDR3 bases are TGTGCCAGCAGCTTATCTTCGGTAGGGGGTATGAACACTGAAGCTTTCTTT. This chain connects TRBV7-9 to TRBJ1-1; the D gene is possibly TRBD1 (6 bases). The germline V gene has CDR1 SEHNR and CDR2 FQNEAQ (reference sequence). Trimming pared 2 bases from V and 0 bases from J, leaving 16 bases between. The CDR3 has 17 residues. Using reference TRBV7-9 and TRBJ1-1 for the parts outside the CDR3, the full variable domain is DTGVSQNPRHKITKRGQNVTFRCDPISEHNRLYWYRQTLGQGPEFLTYFQNEAQLEKSRLLSDRFSAERPKGSFSTLEIQRTEQGDSAMYLCASSLSSVGGMNTEAFFGQGTRLTVV.

The chain couples TRBV6-1 to TRBJ2-2; 7 nucleotides line up with TRBD2. The trim removed 6 bases at V and 4 bases at J, leaving 11 bases unmatched. This CDR3 spans 16 amino acids. The germline V gene has CDR1 MNHNS and CDR2 SASEGT. The chain's CDR3 is CASSPGGAGVTGELFF. CDR3 DNA sequence: TGTGCCAGCAGCCCCGGCGGCGCGGGAGTCACCGGGGAGCTGTTTTTT.

In its sample, this clonotype was seen many times. The chain has TRBV7-2 and TRBJ1-5; the D gene is possibly TRBD1 (5 bases). V dropped 4 bases and J dropped 7 bases, with 11 bases sitting between them. The germline gives CDR1 SGHTA, CDR2 FQGNSA. The CDR3 contains 13 residues. CDR3 protein: CASSYGGEQPQHF. The DNA of the CDR3 is TGTGCCAGCAGCTACGGGGGGGAGCAGCCCCAGCATTTT.

The V and J genes are TRBV18 and TRBJ2-5, with D perhaps TRBD1 or TRBD2 (5 bases each). The CDR3 sequence is 13 residues long. Germline-derived CDR1 and CDR2 are KGHSH and LQKENI. V was pared by 6 bases and J by 2 bases, with 10 bases between. As DNA, the CDR3 is TGTGCCAGCTCTGGGACGGAGCAAGAGACCCAGTACTTC. It yields the protein CASSGTEQETQYF.

This clonotype was found a few times. V gene TRBV9 combines with J gene TRBJ2-2; 7 bases are shared with TRBD1. The CDR3 extends over 18 amino acids. V lost 5 bases to trimming and J lost 3 bases; unmatched junction nucleotides: 16. Germline-derived CDR1 and CDR2 are SGDLS and YYNGEE. CDR3 region: CASREGVPGQEYTGELFF. DNA for the CDR3: TGTGCCAGCAGGGAAGGAGTTCCCGGACAGGAGTACACCGGGGAGCTGTTTTTT.

This chain links TRBV7-8 with TRBJ1-1, with no clear D. Germline V CDR1 and CDR2: SGHVS, FQNEAQ. V dropped 5 bases and J dropped 5 bases, with 15 bases sitting between them. The CDR3 spans 14 residues. The DNA for the CDR3 is TGTGCCAGCAGCCCTCTCGGGGTTTCGACTGAAGCTTTCTTT. Translation gives CASSPLGVSTEAFF.

The chain employs TRBV10-3 and TRBJ1-2; the match to TRBD1 covers 9 bases. The CDR3 runs to 13 residues. With V trimmed by 8 bases and J by 2 bases, 3 bases remained unmatched. Germline V gene data show CDR1 as ENHRY and CDR2 as SYGVKD. This chain's CDR3 is CAIRGQGNYGYTF. As DNA, the CDR3 is TGTGCCATCCGCGGACAGGGGAACTATGGCTACACCTTC.

This clonotype appeared a few times. The genes are TRBV20-1 and TRBJ2-7; TRBD1 matches 8 bases. Unmatched junction bases numbered 8, after V lost 0 bases and J lost 7 bases. CDR3 length: 14 residues. CDR1 DFQATT and CDR2 SNEGSKA come from the germline V gene (reference sequence). CDR3 nucleotides: TGCAGTGCTAGAGAAAGGACAGGGACAGGTGAGCAGTACGTC. Amino acid sequence: CSARERTGTGEQYV.

This clonotype appeared a few times. The chain links TRBV2 to TRBJ1-1, with no clear D. This CDR3 has 13 residues. Trimming took 5 bases from V and 3 from J, leaving 10 bases between them. The germline gives CDR1 SNHLY, CDR2 FYNNEI. In nucleotides, the CDR3 is TGTGCCAGCAGTCTAGAATCCCACACTGAAGCTTTCTTT. It yields the protein CASSLESHTEAFF. The full variable domain, completed using reference TRBV2 and TRBJ1-1, is EPEVTQTPSHQVTQMGQEVILRCVPISNHLYFYWYRQILGQKVEFLVSFYNNEISEKSEIFDDQFSVERPDGSNFTLKIRSTKLEDSAMYFCASSLESHTEAFFGQGTRLTVV.

This clonotype occurred a few times. The rearrangement links TRBV4-1 to TRBJ2-1; TRBD2 matches 13 bases. Germline CDR1 MGHRA, CDR2 YSYEKL. V dropped 4 bases and J dropped 5; count of bases not matched to a gene: 2. There are 15 residues in the CDR3. CDR3 amino acids: CASSRGLAGDNEQFF. The CDR3 bases are TGCGCCAGCAGCCGCGGACTAGCGGGAGACAATGAGCAGTTCTTC.

The table lists this clonotype with a few counts. The genes are TRBV20-1 and TRBJ1-5, with TRBD1 matching over 7 bases. J was trimmed by 0 bases and V by 0 bases; bases with no gene match: 8. The germline CDR1 and CDR2 sequences are DFQATT and SNEGSKA (reference sequence). This CDR3 spans 17 amino acids. The CDR3 here is CSARERDRVDSNQPQHF. CDR3 coding DNA: TGCAGTGCTAGAGAGCGAGACAGGGTGGATAGCAATCAGCCCCAGCATTTT.

The V and J genes are TRBV29-1 and TRBJ2-1, with a possible D match to TRBD2 (5 bases). Trimming took off 6 bases at V and 10 bases at J, with 13 bases between the two ends. The germline CDR1 and CDR2 sequences are SQVTM and ANQGSEA. The CDR3 contains 11 residues. The DNA of the CDR3 is TGCAGCGTGGCCCCCGGAGGAGAGCAGTTCTTC. This encodes CSVAPGGEQFF.

This clonotype has only a few counts. This chain joins TRBV30 and TRBJ1-2; the D gene is possibly TRBD1 (5 bases). The CDR3 is made up of 16 amino acids. The V gene's germline CDR1 is GTSNPN and CDR2 SVGIG (reference sequence). The V end was cut by 1 base, the J end by 4 bases, with 19 bases between. The CDR3 reads CAWSDLGTPEVYGYTF. CDR3 bases: TGTGCCTGGAGTGACCTAGGGACCCCGGAGGTCTATGGCTACACCTTC. Complete variable domain (other parts from reference TRBV30 and TRBJ1-2): SQTIHQWPATLVQPVGSPLSLECTVEGTSNPNLYWYRQAAGRGLQLLFYSVGIGQISSEVPQNLSASRPQDRQFILSSKKLLLSDSGFYLCAWSDLGTPEVYGYTFGSGTRLTVV.

The CDR3 DNA is TGTGCCAGCTCAACGGGAGCACAAGAGACCCAGTACTTC. As protein: CASSTGAQETQYF. This rearrangement joins TRBV18 to TRBJ2-5, with a tentative D call TRBD2 (6 bases). This CDR3 contains 13 residues. Germline V gene data show CDR1 as KGHSH and CDR2 as LQKENI. Trimming took off 5 bases at V and 2 bases at J, with 9 bases between the two ends.

The chain links TRBV12-3 or TRBV12-4 to TRBJ2-7; 9 nucleotides match TRBD1. This CDR3 is 15 amino acids long. V dropped 1 base and J dropped 2; count of bases not matched to a gene: 3. The CDR3 loop is CASSLGDRVAYEQYF. CDR3 DNA sequence: TGTGCCAGCAGTTTAGGGGACAGGGTGGCCTACGAGCAGTACTTC.

This clonotype was observed a handful of times. The chain links TRBV6-5 to TRBJ1-2; D is uncertain. The germline CDR1 and CDR2 sequences are MNHEY and SVGAGI. The length of the CDR3 is 15 residues. V shed 2 bases and J shed 5 bases, with 15 bases lying between them. CDR3 sequence reads: CASSYEGLFVYGYTF. The CDR3 DNA sequence: TGTGCCAGCAGTTACGAGGGCCTTTTCGTATATGGCTACACCTTC.

The chain links TRBV12-3 or TRBV12-4 to TRBJ1-5, with unresolved D. Deletions cut 2 bases from V and 2 bases from J, with 7 bases between. The CDR3 loop spans 14 amino acids. In DNA form, the CDR3 reads TGTGCCAGCAGTTTATCGTCCGGCAATCAGCCCCAGCATTTT. Translated: CASSLSSGNQPQHF.

This chain uses TRBV4-2 with TRBJ1-3; maybe TRBD1 (6 bases). Trimming removed 0 bases from V and 4 bases from J, with 13 bases in between. CDR1 is LGHNA, CDR2 YNFKEQ, per germline. CDR3 length: 16 residues. This chain's CDR3 is CASSQERQEAGNTIYF. The CDR3 DNA reads TGTGCCAGCAGCCAAGAGAGACAGGAGGCCGGAAACACCATATATTTT.

This clonotype was detected a few times. V gene TRBV20-1 combines with J gene TRBJ1-2; D might be TRBD1 (5 bases). The V gene lost 7 bases and the J gene lost 4 bases, with 19 bases spanning the gap. The CDR3 is made up of 14 amino acids. In germline, CDR1 is DFQATT, CDR2 SNEGSKA (reference sequence). The CDR3 sequence: CSDRGVGRGYGYTF. The CDR3 bases are TGCAGTGATAGGGGTGTCGGTCGGGGCTATGGCTACACCTTC.